This TCR beta chain was observed in a study of cytomegalovirus exposure and HLA in healthy donors. General study findings and limits: Through in vitro validation, three CMV-associated chains were shown to be specific for CMV antigens.

PCR primers comprised 60 Vbeta and 13 Jbeta primers. Method: immunoSEQ multiplex PCR; TCRdb's copy keeps in-frame clones and lacks some. This table holds around 99,000 clones, about 80% found once. The V and J ends lost 3 bases and 2 bases respectively, with 17 bases between them. Germline values: CDR1 SGDLS, CDR2 YYNGEE. The CDR3 is made up of 16 amino acids. Of note for this clone: Its antigen remains unknown.

The clonotype was recovered from a woman aged 45-65 years in good health and CMV-seropositive. The gene calls are TRBV9 and TRBJ1-1; D is unclear. The specimen was PBMCs. In DNA form, the CDR3 reads TGTGCCAGCAGCGCGGGATTAGCTGGGCGTAACACTGAAGCTTTCTTT. Translation gives CASSAGLAGRNTEAFF.